The clone carrying this TCR beta chain appeared many times. Its antigen is currently unknown. This CDR3 is 9 amino acids long. Between the trimmed V and J ends, which lost 12 bases and 5 bases, there was a span of 6 bases. Germline V gene sequence: CDR1 KGHDR, CDR2 SFDVKD. TCRdb called the multiplex PCR reads again in MiXCR, with one record for every CDR3 protein. The sample lists roughly 80,000 distinct CDR3 sequences; under 25% were seen once. This entry belongs to a study of breast tumors, draining lymph nodes, adjacent tissues. Study findings and constraints: Luminal-like breast cancer showed significantly greater tumor-nontumor repertoire similarity than basal-like breast cancer did. Data fit most tumor T cells coming from lymph node, expanding in tumor. Tumors had less TCR diversity than lymph nodes, more than nontumor tissue.

Axillary draining lymph nodes of breast cancer patients supplied the node samples. The TCR originated in a female donor with breast cancer. Some clones in this sample may be carry-over from other donors' samples. Sequencing was done on a sample of axillary lymph node tissue. V is TRBV24-1 and J is TRBJ1-2; D unclear. DNA of the CDR3: TGTGCCCCTCGATATGGCTACACCTTC. As protein: CAPRYGYTF.